The sequence of this T cell receptor beta chain was determined in a study of patients and donors after allogeneic stem cell transplantation. The CDR3 has 12 residues. Germline CDR1 reads ENHRY; CDR2 reads SYGVKD. A single record per CDR3 protein comes from TCRdb applying MiXCR to the RT-PCR reads. The sample includes over 65,000 distinct CDR3 sequences, 26% of them seen just once. About this clonotype itself: At one end, the junction sequence differs from germline, possibly due to a read error.

This receptor was obtained from a human donor who was either an allogeneic HSCT recipient or a stem cell or donor lymphocyte infusion donor (not recorded which). It is not recorded whose cells these are; they may come from a transplant donor. Sequenced material: blood, either unsorted or a sorted T cell fraction (not recorded which). The V and J genes are TRBV10-3 and TRBJ2-1, with TRBD1 matching over 7 bases. CDR3: CAIKKGADEQLF. The CDR3 DNA is TGTGCCATCAAGAAGGGGGCTGATGAGCAGCTCTTC.